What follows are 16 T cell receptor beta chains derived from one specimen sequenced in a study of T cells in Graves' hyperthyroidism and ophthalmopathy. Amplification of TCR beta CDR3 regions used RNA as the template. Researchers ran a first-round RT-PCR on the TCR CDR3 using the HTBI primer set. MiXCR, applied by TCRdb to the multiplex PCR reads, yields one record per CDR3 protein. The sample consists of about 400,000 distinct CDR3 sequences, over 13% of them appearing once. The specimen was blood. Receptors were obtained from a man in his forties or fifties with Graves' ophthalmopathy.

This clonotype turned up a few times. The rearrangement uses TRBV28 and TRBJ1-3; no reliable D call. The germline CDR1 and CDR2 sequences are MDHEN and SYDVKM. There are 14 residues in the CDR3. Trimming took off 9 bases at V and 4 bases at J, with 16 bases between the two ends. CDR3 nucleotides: TGTGCCAGTCCCAGTCCAAAAGAGGGAAACACCATATATTTT. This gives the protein CASPSPKEGNTIYF. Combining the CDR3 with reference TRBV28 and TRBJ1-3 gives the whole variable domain DVKVTQSSRYLVKRTGEKVFLECVQDMDHENMFWYRQDPGLGLRLIYFSYDVKMKEKGDIPEGYSVSREKKERFSLILESASTNQTSMYLCASPSPKEGNTIYFGEGSWLTVV.

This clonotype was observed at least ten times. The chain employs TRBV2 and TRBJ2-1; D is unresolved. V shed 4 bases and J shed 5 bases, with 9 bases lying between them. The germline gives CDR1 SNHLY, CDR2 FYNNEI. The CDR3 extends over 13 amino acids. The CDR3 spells CASSGTWDNEQFF. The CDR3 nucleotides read TGTGCCAGCAGTGGTACGTGGGACAATGAGCAGTTCTTC.

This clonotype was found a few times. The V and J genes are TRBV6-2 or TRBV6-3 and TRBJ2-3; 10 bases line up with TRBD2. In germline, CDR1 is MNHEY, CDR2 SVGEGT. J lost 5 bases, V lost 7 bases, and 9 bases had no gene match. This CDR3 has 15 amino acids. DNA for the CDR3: TGTGCCAGCACCGGTAGCGGGAGGCCCGAAGATACGCAGTATTTT. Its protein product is CASTGSGRPEDTQYF.

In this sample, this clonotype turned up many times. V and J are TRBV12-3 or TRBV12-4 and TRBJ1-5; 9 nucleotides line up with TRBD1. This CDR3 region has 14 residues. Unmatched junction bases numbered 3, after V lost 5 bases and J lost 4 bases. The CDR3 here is CASSQGTGNQPQHF. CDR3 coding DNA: TGTGCCAGCAGTCAAGGGACAGGGAATCAGCCCCAGCATTTT.

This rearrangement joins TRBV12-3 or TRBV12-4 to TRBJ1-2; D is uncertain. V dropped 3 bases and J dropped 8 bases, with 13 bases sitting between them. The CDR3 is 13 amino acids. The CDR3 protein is CASSFTERSGYTF. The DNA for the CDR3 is TGTGCCAGCAGTTTCACGGAACGGTCGGGCTACACCTTC.

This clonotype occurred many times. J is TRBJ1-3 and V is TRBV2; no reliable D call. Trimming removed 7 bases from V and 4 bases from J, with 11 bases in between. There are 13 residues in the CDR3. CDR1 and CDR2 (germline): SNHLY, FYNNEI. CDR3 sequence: CASKLEWGNTIYF. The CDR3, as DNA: TGTGCCAGCAAGCTCGAATGGGGAAACACCATATATTTT.

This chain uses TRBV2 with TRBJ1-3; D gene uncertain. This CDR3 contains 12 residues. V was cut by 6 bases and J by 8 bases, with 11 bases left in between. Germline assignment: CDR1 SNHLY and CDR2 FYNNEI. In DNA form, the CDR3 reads TGTGCCAGCAGCAAAGACACTCACACCATATATTTT. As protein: CASSKDTHTIYF.

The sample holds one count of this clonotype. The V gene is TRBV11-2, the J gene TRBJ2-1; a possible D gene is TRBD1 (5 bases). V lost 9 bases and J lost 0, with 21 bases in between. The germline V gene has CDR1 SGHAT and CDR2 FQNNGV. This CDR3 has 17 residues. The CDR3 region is CASSPLSRGLSYNEQFF. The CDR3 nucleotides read TGTGCCAGTAGCCCGTTGAGTAGGGGTCTCTCCTACAATGAGCAGTTCTTC.

The CDR3 protein is CASSNRDRNSPLHF. CDR3 bases: TGTGCCAGCAGTAACCGGGACAGGAATTCACCCCTCCACTTT. The chain combines TRBV3-1 with TRBJ1-6; 8 bases agree with TRBD1. V lost 6 bases and J lost 7; bases outside the gene matches: 5. From germline, CDR1 is LGHDT and CDR2 YNNKEL (reference sequence). The CDR3 contains 14 residues.

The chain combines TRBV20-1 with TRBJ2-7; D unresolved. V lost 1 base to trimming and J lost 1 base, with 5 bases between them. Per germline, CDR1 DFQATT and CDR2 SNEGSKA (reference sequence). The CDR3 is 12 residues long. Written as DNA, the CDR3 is TGCAGTGCTAGAGTCTCATCCTACGAGCAGTACTTC. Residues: CSARVSSYEQYF.

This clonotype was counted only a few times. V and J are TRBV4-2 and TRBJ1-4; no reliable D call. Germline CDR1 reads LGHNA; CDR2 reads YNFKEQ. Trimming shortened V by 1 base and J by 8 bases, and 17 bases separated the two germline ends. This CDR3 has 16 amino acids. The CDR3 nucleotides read TGTGCCAGCAGCCAAGGGTCGTGGAGGGAGGAGGAAAAACTGTTTTTT. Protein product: CASSQGSWREEEKLFF.

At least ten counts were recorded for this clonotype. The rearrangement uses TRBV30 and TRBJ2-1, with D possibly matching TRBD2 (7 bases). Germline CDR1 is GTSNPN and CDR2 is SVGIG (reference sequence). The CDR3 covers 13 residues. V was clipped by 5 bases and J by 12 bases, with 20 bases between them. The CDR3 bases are TGTGCCTGGGGGGGGGGGCGGACGGATCGGCAGTTCTTC. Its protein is CAWGGGRTDRQFF.

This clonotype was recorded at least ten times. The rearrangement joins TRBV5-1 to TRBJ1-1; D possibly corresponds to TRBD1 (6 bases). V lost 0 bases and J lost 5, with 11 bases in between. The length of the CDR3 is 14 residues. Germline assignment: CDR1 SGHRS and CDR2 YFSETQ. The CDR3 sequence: CASSLGQVGTEAFF. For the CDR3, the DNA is TGCGCCAGCAGCTTGGGACAGGTGGGGACTGAAGCTTTCTTT.

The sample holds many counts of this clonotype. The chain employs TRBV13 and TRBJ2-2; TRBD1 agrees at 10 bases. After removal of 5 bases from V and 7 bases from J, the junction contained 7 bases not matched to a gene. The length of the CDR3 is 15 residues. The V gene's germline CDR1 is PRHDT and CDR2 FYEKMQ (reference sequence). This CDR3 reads CASSATGTGVGELFF. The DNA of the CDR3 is TGTGCCAGCAGCGCCACAGGGACAGGGGTCGGGGAGCTGTTTTTT. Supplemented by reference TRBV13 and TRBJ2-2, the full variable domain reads AAGVIQSPRHLIKEKRETATLKCYPIPRHDTVYWYQQGPGQDPQFLISFYEKMQSDKGSIPDRFSAQQFSDYHSELNMSSLELGDSALYFCASSATGTGVGELFFGEGSRLTVL.

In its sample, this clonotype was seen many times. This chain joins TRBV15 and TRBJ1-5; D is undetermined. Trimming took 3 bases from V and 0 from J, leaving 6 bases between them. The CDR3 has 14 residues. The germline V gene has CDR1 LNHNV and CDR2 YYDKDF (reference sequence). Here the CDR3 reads CATSSPISNQPQHF. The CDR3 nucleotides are TGTGCCACCAGCAGTCCAATTAGCAATCAGCCCCAGCATTTT.

The CDR3: CSVGNRGNEQFF. The CDR3 DNA reads TGCAGCGTTGGAAACAGGGGTAATGAGCAGTTCTTC. This chain uses TRBV29-1 with TRBJ2-1, with TRBD1 identical over 7 bases. This CDR3 has 12 residues. The trim removed 4 bases at V and 7 bases at J, leaving 4 bases unmatched. The germline gives CDR1 SQVTM, CDR2 ANQGSEA.